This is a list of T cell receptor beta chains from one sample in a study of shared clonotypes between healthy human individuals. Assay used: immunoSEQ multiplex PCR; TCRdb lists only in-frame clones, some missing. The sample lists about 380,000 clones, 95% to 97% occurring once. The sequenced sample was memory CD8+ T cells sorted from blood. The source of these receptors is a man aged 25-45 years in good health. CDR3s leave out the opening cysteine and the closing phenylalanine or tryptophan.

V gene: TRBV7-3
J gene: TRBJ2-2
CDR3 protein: ASSLTSANTGELF

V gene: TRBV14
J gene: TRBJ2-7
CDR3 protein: ASSQGWLAINEQY

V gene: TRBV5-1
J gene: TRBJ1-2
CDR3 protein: ASSLAAGNYGYT

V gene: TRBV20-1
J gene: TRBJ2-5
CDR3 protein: SVGLLETQY

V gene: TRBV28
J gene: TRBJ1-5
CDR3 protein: ASSLSAQGKQPQH

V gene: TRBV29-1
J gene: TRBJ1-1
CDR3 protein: SVSGQGMAEAF

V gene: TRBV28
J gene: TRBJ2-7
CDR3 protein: ASHAYNGGEQY

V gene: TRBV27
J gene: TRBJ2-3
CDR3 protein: ATVVADTQY

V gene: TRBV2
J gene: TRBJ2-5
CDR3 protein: ASSATGVQETQY

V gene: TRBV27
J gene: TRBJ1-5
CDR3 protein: ASSKFFTDNQPQH

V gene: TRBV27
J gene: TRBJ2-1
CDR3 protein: ASSLSAGGPYNEQF

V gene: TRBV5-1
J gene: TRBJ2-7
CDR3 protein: ASSISGSTYEQY

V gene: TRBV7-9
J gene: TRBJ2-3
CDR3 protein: ASSLFGGRGTQY

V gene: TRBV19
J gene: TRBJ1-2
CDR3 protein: ASSSTNYGYT

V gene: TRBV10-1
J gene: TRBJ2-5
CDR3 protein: ASSASAGLAGRETQY

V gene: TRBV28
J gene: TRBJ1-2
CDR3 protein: ASSPGREVGYT

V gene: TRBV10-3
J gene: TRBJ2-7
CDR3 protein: AISPGTGGSYEQY

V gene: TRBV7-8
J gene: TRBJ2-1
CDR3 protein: ASSPTSGRNEQF

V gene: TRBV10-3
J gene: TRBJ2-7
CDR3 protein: AISGTGEQY

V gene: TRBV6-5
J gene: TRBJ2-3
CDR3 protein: ASKAGGGTDTQY

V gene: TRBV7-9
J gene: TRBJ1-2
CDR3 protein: ASSLEGGLGYT

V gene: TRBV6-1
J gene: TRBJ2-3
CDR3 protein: ASSETGTDTQY

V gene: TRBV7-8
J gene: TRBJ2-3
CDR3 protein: ASSLNRGGVDTQY

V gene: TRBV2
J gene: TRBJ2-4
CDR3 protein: ASWTSDIKNIQY

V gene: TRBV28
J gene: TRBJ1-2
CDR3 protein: ASSSPGQGMGYT

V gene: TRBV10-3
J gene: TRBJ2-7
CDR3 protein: AIRDRDLAYEQY

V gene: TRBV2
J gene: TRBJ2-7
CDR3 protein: ASSRDRLAGYGYEQY

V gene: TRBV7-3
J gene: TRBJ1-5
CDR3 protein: ASQGQGVGQPQH

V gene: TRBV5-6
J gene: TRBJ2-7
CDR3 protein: ASSATLSSYEQY

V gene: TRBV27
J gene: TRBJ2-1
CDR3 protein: ASRHGQYNEQF

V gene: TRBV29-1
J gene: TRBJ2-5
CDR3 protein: SVRKTVVTQY

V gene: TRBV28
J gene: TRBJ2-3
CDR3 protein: ASSLGGTGGTDTQY

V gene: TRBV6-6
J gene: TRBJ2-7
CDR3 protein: ASSYAGGDVYEQY

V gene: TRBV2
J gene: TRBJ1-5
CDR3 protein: ASSVKGYSNQPQH

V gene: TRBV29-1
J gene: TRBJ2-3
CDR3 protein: SVVHWDNTDTQY

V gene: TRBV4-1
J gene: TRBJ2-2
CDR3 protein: ASSRPKGASLKSGELF

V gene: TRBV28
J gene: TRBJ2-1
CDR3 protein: ASRTQRREQF

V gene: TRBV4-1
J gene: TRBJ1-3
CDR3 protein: ASSRNIQQGNTIY

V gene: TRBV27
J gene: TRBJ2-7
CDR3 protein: ASRPQGASYEQY

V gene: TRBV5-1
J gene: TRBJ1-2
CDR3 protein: ASSFGDSYYGYT

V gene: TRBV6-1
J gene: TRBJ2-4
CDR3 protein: ASSEPTVGGRPKNIQY

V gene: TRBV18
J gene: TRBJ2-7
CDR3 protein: ASSPIIAGGSYEQY

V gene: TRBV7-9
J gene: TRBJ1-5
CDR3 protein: ASSPESMPQH

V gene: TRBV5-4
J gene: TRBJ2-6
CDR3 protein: ASSPQGAGANVLT

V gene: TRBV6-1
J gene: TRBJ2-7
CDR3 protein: ATTGLAHYEQY

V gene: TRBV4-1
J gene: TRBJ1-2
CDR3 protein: ASSQVGARGYT

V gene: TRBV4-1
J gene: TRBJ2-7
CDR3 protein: ASSHRTSGSYEQY

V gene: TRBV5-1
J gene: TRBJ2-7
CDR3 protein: ASSLGQGRDEQY

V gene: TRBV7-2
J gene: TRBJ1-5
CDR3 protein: ASSFYRVDQPQH

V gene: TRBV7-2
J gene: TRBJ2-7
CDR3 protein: ASSQVQGYEQY

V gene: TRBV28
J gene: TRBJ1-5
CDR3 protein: AISGSYQPQH

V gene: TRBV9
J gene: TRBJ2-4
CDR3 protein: ASSGSGGTVLAKNIQY

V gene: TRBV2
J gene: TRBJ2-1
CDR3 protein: ASTSRGEQF